This passage covers 13 T cell receptor beta chains from one sample sequenced in a study of T cells in narcolepsy. Sequenced by immunoSEQ multiplex PCR; TCRdb stores in-frame clones only, minus some. In the table there are about 30,000 clones, roughly four fifths of which are singletons. The sequencing sample was made of CD45RA- memory CD4+ T cells from PBMCs. All receptors come from a human donor with narcolepsy.

This chain links TRBV5-1 with TRBJ2-1; 9 bases map to TRBD1. V shed 0 bases and J 6 bases; nucleotides not matched to a gene: 1. The CDR3 has 14 residues. The germline V gene encodes CDR1 SGHRS and CDR2 YFSETQ. The CDR3 DNA follows: TGCGCCAGCAGCTTGGGACAGGGGGGCAATGAGCAGTTCTTC. Translated: CASSLGQGGNEQFF.

The CDR3 DNA is TGTGCCAGCAGCCCTTGGGACAGGGGGCTAGCGTACGAGCAGTACTTC. This codes for CASSPWDRGLAYEQYF. This sequence joins TRBV7-9 and TRBJ2-5; 12 bases align to TRBD1. Matching the DNA end better, TRBJ2-7 makes the J call doubtful. Per the germline V gene, CDR1 is SEHNR and CDR2 is FQNEAQ (reference sequence). The CDR3 runs to 16 residues.

This chain joins TRBV6-6 and TRBJ1-1, with 7 bases fitting TRBD1. J lost 5 bases, V lost 6 bases, and 9 bases had no gene match. Per germline, CDR1 MNHNY and CDR2 SVGAGI (reference sequence). The CDR3 sequence is 14 residues long. The DNA of the CDR3 is TGTGCCAGCAGGCGGTGGACAGGTCGTACTGAAGCTTTCTTT. Its protein product is CASRRWTGRTEAFF.

This clone was picked up a small number of times. The J gene is TRBJ1-5, the V gene TRBV6-6, with D unclear. Germline CDR1 and CDR2: MNHNY and SVGAGI (reference sequence). V was pared by 7 bases and J by 0 bases, with 10 bases between. The CDR3 has 14 amino acids. The CDR3 spells CASNSRYSNQPQHF. In DNA form, the CDR3 reads TGTGCCAGCAACTCGAGGTATAGCAATCAGCCCCAGCATTTT.

The table lists this clone with a count of one. The chain couples TRBV2 to TRBJ2-7, with D perhaps matching TRBD1 or TRBD2 (6 bases each). V shed 6 bases and J shed 1 base, with 10 bases lying between them. The CDR3 has 13 residues. From germline, CDR1 is SNHLY and CDR2 FYNNEI. CDR3 protein: CASRGAGSYEQYF. CDR3 nucleotide sequence: TGTGCCAGCAGGGGGGCGGGGTCCTACGAGCAGTACTTC.

The rearrangement uses TRBV7-6 and TRBJ1-5; 8 bases align to TRBD1. Unmatched junction bases numbered 5, after V lost 5 bases and J lost 2 bases. The CDR3 has 15 residues. The germline CDR1 and CDR2 sequences are SGHVS and FNYEAQ. This CDR3 is CASSIGTGRNQPQHF. The CDR3 coding sequence is TGTGCCAGCAGCATCGGGACAGGACGCAATCAGCCCCAGCATTTT.

The rearrangement links TRBV6-1 to TRBJ1-1; 11 bases are shared with TRBD1. The V segment lost 6 bases and the J segment 7 bases; nucleotides outside the gene matches: 10. Germline CDR1 and CDR2: MNHNS and SASEGT. The CDR3 has 15 amino acids. The CDR3 spells CASSLSGQGEGEAFF. The CDR3 region has the DNA TGTGCCAGCAGCCTGTCGGGACAGGGGGAGGGTGAAGCTTTCTTT.

The rearrangement joins TRBV19 to TRBJ1-5, with D tentatively TRBD1 (5 bases). Trimming cost V 7 bases and J 5 bases, with 12 bases left between them. The CDR3 sequence is 13 residues long. Germline V gene data show CDR1 as LNHDA and CDR2 as SQIVND (reference sequence). The DNA of the CDR3 is TGTGCCAGTACACAGGACCGTGATCAGCCCCAGCATTTT. Translated: CASTQDRDQPQHF.

This clone showed up just a few times. V and J are TRBV2 and TRBJ2-2; D is perhaps TRBD1 or TRBD2 (5 bases each). Germline V lookup: CDR1 SNHLY, CDR2 FYNNEI. With 10 bases removed from V and 1 base from J, the gap between germline ends came to 7 bases. CDR3 length: 12 residues. CDR3 residues: CATGLNTGELFF. CDR3 sequence (DNA): TGTGCCACGGGGCTGAACACCGGGGAGCTGTTTTTT. Supplemented by reference TRBV2 and TRBJ2-2, the full variable domain reads EPEVTQTPSHQVTQMGQEVILRCVPISNHLYFYWYRQILGQKVEFLVSFYNNEISEKSEIFDDQFSVERPDGSNFTLKIRSTKLEDSAMYFCATGLNTGELFFGEGSRLTVL.

This rearrangement joins TRBV10-2 to TRBJ1-3, with no clear D. V gave up 0 bases and J gave up 0 bases, with 9 bases separating them. CDR3 length: 16 residues. The germline CDR1 and CDR2 sequences are WSHSY and SAAADI. The CDR3 here is CASSESRASSGNTIYF. The CDR3 bases are TGCGCCAGCAGTGAGTCGAGGGCGAGCTCTGGAAACACCATATATTTT.

This sequence joins TRBV5-8 and TRBJ2-1; D perhaps matches TRBD2 (7 bases). This CDR3 is 13 amino acids long. CDR1 and CDR2 from the germline V gene are SGHTS and YDEGEE. Trimming left V 4 bases short and J 6 bases short, with 11 bases between. This chain's CDR3 is CASSGGGPNEQFF. CDR3 sequence (DNA): TGTGCCAGCAGCGGGGGGGGCCCCAATGAGCAGTTCTTC. The full variable domain, in which reference TRBV5-8 and TRBJ2-1 provide the parts outside the CDR3, is EAGVTQSPTHLIKTRGQQATLRCSPISGHTSVYWYQQALGLGLQFLLWYDEGEERNRGNFPPRFSGRQFPNYSSELNVNALELEDSALYLCASSGGGPNEQFFGPGTRLTVL.

This clone was counted once. The rearrangement uses TRBV11-2 and TRBJ1-4; D not resolved. Trimming removed 0 bases from V and 8 bases from J, with 7 bases in between. The germline gives CDR1 SGHAT, CDR2 FQNNGV. This CDR3 region has 13 residues. The CDR3 DNA reads as TGTGCCAGCAGCTTAGATCACGAAGAAAAACTGTTTTTT. The encoded protein is CASSLDHEEKLFF. Looking up the rest from reference TRBV11-2 and TRBJ1-4 gives the full variable domain: EAGVAQSPRYKIIEKRQSVAFWCNPISGHATLYWYQQILGQGPKLLIQFQNNGVVDDSQLPKDRFSAERLKGVDSTLKIQPAKLEDSAVYLCASSLDHEEKLFFGSGTQLSVL.

This chain links TRBV19 with TRBJ1-1; 10 bases map to TRBD1. CDR3 size: 15 residues. Germline CDR1 is LNHDA and CDR2 is SQIVND (reference sequence). The junction had 10 bases not matched to a gene; V was cut back by 7 bases and J by 5 bases. The CDR3 bases are TGTGCCAGTAAAGGGGGACAGGGGTTGGGAACTGAAGCTTTCTTT. Its protein product is CASKGGQGLGTEAFF.